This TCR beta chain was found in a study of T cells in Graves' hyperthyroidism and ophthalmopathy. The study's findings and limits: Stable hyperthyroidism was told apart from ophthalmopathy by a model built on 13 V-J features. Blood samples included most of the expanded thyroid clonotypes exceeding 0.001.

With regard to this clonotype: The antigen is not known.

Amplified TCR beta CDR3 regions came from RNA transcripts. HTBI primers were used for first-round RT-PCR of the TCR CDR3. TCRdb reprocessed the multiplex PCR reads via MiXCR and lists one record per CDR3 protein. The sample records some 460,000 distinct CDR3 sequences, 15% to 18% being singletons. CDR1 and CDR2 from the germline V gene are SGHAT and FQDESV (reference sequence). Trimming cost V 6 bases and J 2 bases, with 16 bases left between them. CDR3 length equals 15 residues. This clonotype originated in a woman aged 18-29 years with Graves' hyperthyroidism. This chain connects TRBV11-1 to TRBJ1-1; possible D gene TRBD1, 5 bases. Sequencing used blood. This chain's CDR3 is CASSLLTGANTEAFF. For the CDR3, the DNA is TGTGCCAGCAGTTTATTAACAGGCGCAAACACTGAAGCTTTCTTT.